Listed below are T cell receptor beta chains from one sample, sequenced in a study of T cell responses to AZD1222 COVID-19 vaccine. The protocol was immunoSEQ multiplex PCR, while the TCRdb copy is restricted to in-frame clones and leaves out a portion. The sample includes 150,000 to 200,000 clones, under 95% of them seen just once. The sample here was peripheral blood, taken 28 days after the second AZD1222 dose. Receptor source: an adult who received the AZD1222 COVID-19 vaccine. The CDR3 runs from the conserved cysteine through the conserved F or W. The order of the fields is CDR3 protein, CDR3 DNA, clone size, V gene, J gene, D gene. A D gene is named only where the DNA matches it firmly. The size of a clone is reported for some rows only, either as once, few or many, or as a class for expanded clones.

CDR3 protein: CASTPAAGHVDTQYF; CDR3 DNA: TGTGCCAGCACCCCGGCGGCGGGACACGTAGATACGCAGTATTTT; clone size: -; V gene: TRBV27; J gene: TRBJ2-3; D gene: -
CDR3 protein: CASSQGTSGDTQYF; CDR3 DNA: TGTGCCAGCAGTCAGGGGACGTCCGGAGATACGCAGTATTTT; clone size: -; V gene: TRBV6-5; J gene: TRBJ2-3; D gene: -
CDR3 protein: CASSANLAGRYEQYF; CDR3 DNA: TGTGCCAGTAGTGCTAATCTAGCGGGCAGGTACGAGCAGTACTTC; clone size: once; V gene: TRBV19; J gene: TRBJ2-7; D gene: TRBD2
CDR3 protein: CASSPEVGGQPQHF; CDR3 DNA: TGTGCCAGCAGCCCCGAAGTCGGCGGTCAGCCCCAGCATTTT; clone size: -; V gene: TRBV2; J gene: TRBJ1-5; D gene: -
CDR3 protein: CASSFFGGVAQDTQYF; CDR3 DNA: TGTGCCAGCAGCTTCTTCGGGGGAGTGGCCCAAGATACGCAGTATTTT; clone size: once; V gene: TRBV11-2; J gene: TRBJ2-3; D gene: -
CDR3 protein: CSALVFTSGNTIYF; CDR3 DNA: TGCAGCGCCCTGGTATTCACCTCTGGAAACACCATATATTTT; clone size: once; V gene: TRBV29-1; J gene: TRBJ1-3; D gene: -
CDR3 protein: CASSLGTGVQPQHF; CDR3 DNA: TGCGCCAGCAGCTTGGGGACAGGGGTGCAGCCCCAGCATTTT; clone size: -; V gene: TRBV5-1; J gene: TRBJ1-5; D gene: TRBD1
CDR3 protein: CASSSRVGGYTF; CDR3 DNA: TGTGCCAGCAGCTCCCGAGTCGGGGGCTACACCTTC; clone size: -; V gene: TRBV13; J gene: TRBJ1-2; D gene: -
CDR3 protein: CASSLVDAYGYTF; CDR3 DNA: TGTGCCAGCAGCTTAGTCGATGCCTATGGCTACACCTTC; clone size: -; V gene: TRBV7-9; J gene: TRBJ1-2; D gene: -
CDR3 protein: CASSFGRQSSYNSPLHF; CDR3 DNA: TGCGCCAGCAGCTTCGGGCGGCAAAGCTCCTATAATTCACCCCTCCACTTT; clone size: -; V gene: TRBV5-1; J gene: TRBJ1-6; D gene: -
CDR3 protein: CASSLDRGGPARQPQHF; CDR3 DNA: TGTGCCAGCAGCTTAGATCGCGGGGGCCCAGCCAGGCAGCCCCAGCATTTT; clone size: -; V gene: TRBV11-2; J gene: TRBJ1-5; D gene: -
CDR3 protein: CASGRGGLYTEAFF; CDR3 DNA: TGTGCTAGTGGCCGGGGGGGTCTGTACACTGAAGCTTTCTTT; clone size: -; V gene: TRBV12-5; J gene: TRBJ1-1; D gene: -
CDR3 protein: CASSPLDQETQYF; CDR3 DNA: TGTGCCAGCTCACCACTTGACCAAGAGACCCAGTACTTC; clone size: -; V gene: TRBV18; J gene: TRBJ2-5; D gene: -
CDR3 protein: CASTPFISGANVLTF; CDR3 DNA: TGTGCCAGCACGCCGTTCATCTCTGGGGCCAACGTCCTGACTTTC; clone size: -; V gene: TRBV6-6; J gene: TRBJ2-6; D gene: -
CDR3 protein: CASSQDSSNYGYTF; CDR3 DNA: TGTGCCAGCAGCCAAGACAGCTCTAACTATGGCTACACCTTC; clone size: -; V gene: TRBV2; J gene: TRBJ1-2; D gene: -